This passage covers 5 T cell receptor beta chains from one sample sequenced in a study of blood T cell repertoires in COVID-19. Only in-frame clones appear in the TCRdb table, and some are missing; sequencing was by immunoSEQ multiplex PCR. This sample has under 500,000 clones, with 85% to 90% found just once. Sample: PBMCs or T cells enriched from blood (not recorded which). These receptors came from a young man who had recovered from COVID-19.

The chain recombines TRBV29-1 with TRBJ2-7; D is uncertain. Trimming stripped 4 bases from V and 2 bases from J, with 12 bases between. The CDR3 has 13 amino acids. Germline CDR1 SQVTM, CDR2 ANQGSEA. CDR3 sequence: CSVGWSATYEQYF. In DNA, the CDR3 is TGCAGCGTTGGGTGGTCTGCTACCTACGAGCAGTACTTC.

This clone showed up just once. The chain uses TRBV28 and TRBJ1-1; 7 nucleotides match TRBD1. This CDR3 has 14 amino acids. After removal of 5 bases from V and 3 bases from J, the junction contained 6 bases not matched to a gene. Germline values: CDR1 MDHEN, CDR2 SYDVKM. For the CDR3, the DNA is TGTGCCAGCAGTAGACGACAGGGATACACTGAAGCTTTCTTT. Translated, it gives CASSRRQGYTEAFF.

The chain has TRBV4-1 and TRBJ1-1; TRBD1 is a possible D gene (6 bases). V was pared by 5 bases and J by 11 bases, with 21 bases between. The germline gives CDR1 MGHRA, CDR2 YSYEKL. The CDR3 has 14 residues. The CDR3 DNA reads TGCGCCAGCAGCTACCTTCGAGGGGGGGGTGGCGCTTTCTTT. Translation gives CASSYLRGGGGAFF.

The chain uses TRBV9 and TRBJ2-1; tentatively, D is TRBD1 (6 bases). Trimming left V 0 bases short and J 10 bases short, with 20 bases between. Germline CDR1 is SGDLS and CDR2 is YYNGEE. This CDR3 contains 16 residues. The CDR3 coding sequence is TGTGCCAGCAGCGTAGTAGGAGACAGGTCCCAGGGGGAGCAGTTCTTC. Amino acid sequence: CASSVVGDRSQGEQFF.

The chain links TRBV28 to TRBJ2-1; 11 positions match TRBD2. The V gene end was trimmed by 7 bases and the J gene end by 8 bases; junction bases not matched to a gene: 1. The CDR3 has 12 residues. Germline CDR1 reads MDHEN; CDR2 reads SYDVKM. In DNA, the CDR3 is TGTGCCAGCAAGACTAGCGGGGATGAGCAGTTCTTC. Residues: CASKTSGDEQFF.